These T cell receptor beta chains were read from a single sample in a study of control samples from healthy donors and cancer patients. The assay was immunoSEQ multiplex PCR, and TCRdb's table has in-frame clones only and misses some. The repertoire holds 170,000 or so clones, around 89% seen once, with roughly 1.5% in the top ten. Sequencing was performed on blood. Source of these receptors: a woman aged 45-60 years in good health. Each CDR3 is given with its conserved first and last residue. A D gene is named only where the DNA matches it firmly. A row's size may be missing; if present it is once, few, many or a size class.

V gene	clone size	J gene	D gene	CDR3 protein	CDR3 DNA
TRBV9	.	TRBJ1-1	.	CASSAQKNTEAFF	TGTGCCAGCAGCGCCCAGAAGAACACTGAAGCTTTCTTT
TRBV3-1/TRBV3-2	.	TRBJ2-7	.	CASSQDWGSYEQYF	TGTGCCAGCAGCCAAGATTGGGGCTCCTACGAGCAGTACTTC
TRBV30	.	TRBJ1-1	.	CAWSSLIGTNTEAFF	TGTGCCTGGAGTTCCCTCATCGGCACGAACACTGAAGCTTTCTTT
TRBV6-2/TRBV6-3	.	TRBJ2-5	.	CASSKGPQETQYF	TGTGCCAGCAGTAAGGGACCACAGGAGACCCAGTACTTC
TRBV15	.	TRBJ2-1	TRBD2	CATSRGGLAHEQFF	TGTGCCACCAGCAGGGGAGGACTAGCCCATGAGCAGTTCTTC
TRBV6-5	.	TRBJ2-2	.	CASRNTGELFF	TGTGCCAGCAGGAACACCGGGGAGCTGTTTTTT
TRBV9	.	TRBJ2-3	.	CASSVEGRSSTDTQYF	TGTGCCAGCAGCGTAGAGGGACGATCTAGCACAGATACGCAGTATTTT
TRBV7-9	.	TRBJ1-4	.	CASSFSGTDLLRGEKLFF	TGTGCCAGCAGCTTCTCCGGGACGGACCTTCTCCGGGGTGAAAAACTGTTTTTT
TRBV28	.	TRBJ2-7	.	CASSLGNPAEQYF	TGTGCCAGCAGTTTAGGTAACCCCGCCGAGCAGTACTTC
TRBV10-3	.	TRBJ1-6	TRBD1	CAISPGTGDSPLHF	TGTGCCATCAGCCCCGGGACAGGCGATTCACCCCTCCACTTT
TRBV6-6	.	TRBJ2-7	.	CASSYYSQEQYF	TGTGCCAGCAGTTACTATTCGCAGGAGCAGTACTTC
TRBV5-1	.	TRBJ1-2	.	CASSPVGGNYGYTF	TGCGCCAGCAGCCCCGTTGGGGGTAACTATGGCTACACCTTC
TRBV18	.	TRBJ2-3	.	CASSFSGGRTDTQYF	TGTGCCAGCTCTTTTTCTGGGGGCCGCACAGATACGCAGTATTTT
TRBV6-1	few	TRBJ1-6	.	CASSERSSYNSPLHF	TGTGCCAGCAGTGAAAGGAGCTCCTATAATTCACCCCTCCACTTT
TRBV14	once	TRBJ2-5	.	CASSQGRTRETQYF	TGTGCCAGCAGCCAAGGCCGTACAAGGGAGACCCAGTACTTC
TRBV30	few	TRBJ1-1	.	CAWSPPSNTEAFF	TGTGCCTGGAGTCCTCCATCGAACACTGAAGCTTTCTTT
TRBV6-5	.	TRBJ1-1	.	CASSTRGVRTEAFF	TGTGCCAGCAGTACCCGGGGGGTCCGGACTGAAGCTTTCTTT
TRBV18	once	TRBJ2-7	TRBD1	CASSGDRAKGEQYF	TGTGCCAGCTCAGGCGACAGGGCTAAGGGCGAGCAGTACTTC
TRBV9	once	TRBJ1-4	.	CASSPTGTNEKLFF	TGTGCCAGCAGCCCCACGGGGACTAATGAAAAACTGTTTTTT
TRBV11-2	.	TRBJ1-6	.	CASSLALPGGARNSPLHF	TGTGCCAGCAGCTTAGCCCTACCGGGGGGGGCGAGAAATTCACCCCTCCACTTT